The following is a T cell receptor beta chain sequence with its context. Its antigen is unknown. TCRdb re-derived calls from the reads in MiXCR, one entry per CDR3 protein. The repertoire holds around 340,000 distinct CDR3 sequences, with almost 30% as singletons. Germline loops: CDR1 LNHDA, CDR2 SQIVND (reference sequence). The length of the CDR3 is 15 residues. The junction had 7 bases not matched to a gene; V was cut back by 7 bases and J by 4 bases. The data belong to a study of T cell repertoires in cytomegalovirus infection. The chain joins TRBV19 to TRBJ2-1; TRBD1 aligns across 10 bases. The source of this sequence is a human donor in good health (CMV status not recorded). Some clones in this sample may be carry-over from other donors' samples. The input for sequencing was cultured PBMCs, taken from culture after CMV antigen stimulation. The CDR3 region is CASTQDRGVYNEQFF. The CDR3 DNA reads as TGTGCCAGTACCCAGGACAGGGGGGTTTACAATGAGCAGTTCTTC.